Given below is one TCR beta chain in context. The data were taken from a study of shared clonotypes between healthy human individuals. When replicate PCRs were run on unsorted PBMC, they used roughly 270 ng DNA, approximately 31,000 T cell genomes. Produced via immunoSEQ multiplex PCR; TCRdb's table is partial and in-frame only. The profile shows 400,000 to 500,000 clones, 76% of them singletons. The specimen sequenced was PBMCs. The receptor's source is a woman in her thirties or forties in good health. Some clones in this sample may be carry-over from other donors' samples.

The DNA for the CDR3 is TGTGCCTGGAGTGTACTAGGGGGCGATCAGCCCCAGCATTTT. Protein: CAWSVLGGDQPQHF. The V gene is TRBV30, the J gene TRBJ1-5; TRBD1 matches 7 bases. CDR1 and CDR2 from the germline V gene are GTSNPN and SVGIG (reference sequence). The CDR3 is 14 amino acids. J gave up 5 bases and V 0 bases, and 4 bases lay outside the gene matches.